This T cell receptor beta chain emerged from a study of cytomegalovirus exposure and HLA in healthy donors. Whole-study context: There were 100 million to 120 million unique TCR beta sequences, drawn from 150 million to 200 million T cells, in an earlier analysis.

Nominal health characterized the donors when sampled, though unrecorded immune exposures were likely. In this sample, this clone turned up once. The PCR had 60 Vbeta and 13 Jbeta primers. Sequenced by immunoSEQ multiplex PCR; TCRdb stores in-frame clones only, minus some. The sample lists about 77,000 clones, around 79% occurring once. The CDR3 runs 14 residues. Germline-derived CDR1 and CDR2 are MRHNA and SNTAGT. Between the trimmed V and J ends, which lost 5 bases and 3 bases, there was a span of 11 bases. Sequenced: PBMCs. This sequence joins TRBV6-4 and TRBJ2-1, with D maybe TRBD1 (5 bases). The clonotype comes from a man aged 35-49 years in good health and CMV-seronegative. The CDR3 sequence: CASSRSRDYNEQFF. Written as DNA, the CDR3 is TGTGCCAGCAGTCGCAGCAGGGACTACAATGAGCAGTTCTTC.